This T cell receptor beta chain was identified during a study of blood T cell repertoires in COVID-19. TCRdb keeps only in-frame clones here, not all; method: immunoSEQ multiplex PCR. The repertoire holds approximately 140,000 clones, with roughly 90% as singletons. The CDR3 is made up of 15 amino acids. Germline values: CDR1 MRHNA, CDR2 SNTAGT. Deletions cut 8 bases from V and 7 bases from J, with 21 bases between. The V and J genes are TRBV6-4 and TRBJ2-1; D might be TRBD2 (6 bases). The TCR was taken from a woman in her twenties or thirties with acute COVID-19. The sample comprised PBMCs or T cells enriched from blood (not recorded which). CDR3 sequence reads: CASSSGAGGVNEQFF. The DNA of the CDR3 is TGTGCCAGCTCCTCCGGAGCGGGCGGGGTTAATGAGCAGTTCTTC.